The 6 T cell receptor beta chains below come from one sample, sequenced in a study of OX40 agonist ivuxolimab in advanced cancers. Assay: immunoSEQ multiplex PCR; the TCRdb copy retains only in-frame clones and omits some. The sample holds 41,000 or so clones; approximately 80% are singletons and the top ten take about 20%. The sample was CD4+ or CD8+ T cells sorted from blood, taken in a trial of the OX40 agonist ivuxolimab. The source of these receptors is an adult with an advanced solid tumor such as melanoma, head and neck, liver or kidney cancer.

The chain joins TRBV5-1 to TRBJ1-1; TRBD1 matches at 8 bases. The V gene's germline CDR1 is SGHRS and CDR2 YFSETQ. The CDR3 runs to 14 residues. The ends lost 7 bases at V and 2 bases at J; junction bases unmatched: 7. CDR3 sequence reads: CASQLDRVNTEAFF. CDR3 in DNA: TGCGCCAGCCAGCTGGACAGGGTCAACACTGAAGCTTTCTTT.

This chain uses TRBV5-6 with TRBJ1-2, with D possibly matching TRBD1 (6 bases). Germline-derived CDR1 and CDR2 are SGHDT and YYEEEE. This CDR3 is 15 amino acids long. V was trimmed by 0 bases and J by 2 bases, leaving 11 bases between them. CDR3 coding DNA: TGTGCCAGCAGCTTGGCCGGTAGGGGGAACTATGGCTACACCTTC. It codes for CASSLAGRGNYGYTF. Looking up the rest from reference TRBV5-6 and TRBJ1-2 gives the full variable domain: DAGVTQSPTHLIKTRGQQVTLRCSPKSGHDTVSWYQQALGQGPQFIFQYYEEEERQRGNFPDRFSGHQFPNYSSELNVNALLLGDSALYLCASSLAGRGNYGYTFGSGTRLTVV.

The V call is TRBV6-1, the J call TRBJ2-7; TRBD1 is a possible D gene (5 bases). Germline V lookup: CDR1 MNHNS, CDR2 SASEGT. V lost 2 bases to trimming and J lost 3 bases, with 8 bases between them. The CDR3 extends over 13 amino acids. In DNA form, the CDR3 reads TGTGCCAGCAGTGAAAGACAGCTCTACGAGCAGTACTTC. It encodes CASSERQLYEQYF.

The chain links TRBV20-1 to TRBJ2-4, with D uncertain. Germline CDR1 DFQATT, CDR2 SNEGSKA (reference sequence). The CDR3 consists of 10 residues. The ends were cut back, 5 bases at V and 5 bases at J, with 4 bases in the middle. The CDR3 here is CSAQENIQYF. DNA of the CDR3: TGCAGTGCTCAGGAAAACATTCAGTACTTC.

This clone has just a few counts. The J gene is TRBJ1-5, the V gene TRBV19; 7 bases are a match to TRBD1. Germline V gene data show CDR1 as LNHDA and CDR2 as SQIVND (reference sequence). The J segment lost 4 bases and the V segment lost 5 bases, leaving 8 bases of the junction unmatched. The CDR3 is 15 residues long. CDR3: CASSAPGTANQPQHF. The CDR3 DNA reads as TGTGCCAGTAGTGCCCCCGGGACAGCAAATCAGCCCCAGCATTTT.

The gene calls are TRBV5-1 and TRBJ1-1; TRBD1 is a possible D gene (6 bases). The length of the CDR3 is 14 residues. Germline CDR1 SGHRS, CDR2 YFSETQ. Deletions cut 4 bases from V and 4 bases from J, with 14 bases between. The CDR3 nucleotides are TGCGCCAGCAGCAGTTCAGGGGACGGCACTGAAGCTTTCTTT. Translation: CASSSSGDGTEAFF.